Listed below are T cell receptor beta chains from one sample, sequenced in a study of cytomegalovirus exposure and HLA in healthy donors. Some clones are missing from TCRdb's copy, which holds only in-frame ones; the method was immunoSEQ multiplex PCR. The top ten hold over 2.5% of the sample, which has 55,000 to 80,000 clones, 80% to 90% seen once. Sequencing was done on a sample of PBMCs. Receptors were obtained from a woman in her 30s in good health and CMV-seronegative. The CDR3 runs from the conserved cysteine through the conserved F or W. The D gene is left open where the match is weak. Part of the rows lack a size; the others show once, few, many or a class for expanded clones.

V: TRBV18; size: NA; D: TRBD1; J: TRBJ1-4; DNA: TGTGCCAGCTCTGTCGGGACAGGGGGCAAAAAACTGTTTTTT; CDR3: CASSVGTGGKKLFF
V: TRBV5-1; size: NA; D: TRBD2; J: TRBJ2-3; DNA: TGCGCCAGCAGCCTCTGGACTAGCGGGTCCCGCGCAGATACGCAGTATTTT; CDR3: CASSLWTSGSRADTQYF
V: TRBV7-8; size: NA; D: NA; J: TRBJ1-1; DNA: TGTGCCAGCAGCTTACCCTGGACAGAATCGAGGACTGAAGCTTTCTTT; CDR3: CASSLPWTESRTEAFF
V: TRBV7-2; size: NA; D: TRBD2; J: TRBJ2-5; DNA: TGTGCCAGCAGCCTAGAAGTACCGGGACTAGCGGGGGGAGAGACCCAGTACTTC; CDR3: CASSLEVPGLAGGETQYF
V: TRBV28; size: NA; D: TRBD1; J: TRBJ1-5; DNA: TGTGCCAGCAGTCCCCACCCGACAGGGTCACCCCCCACTATCAGAAATCAGCCCCAGCATTTT; CDR3: CASSPHPTGSPPTIRNQPQHF
V: TRBV30; size: NA; D: NA; J: TRBJ1-5; DNA: TGTGCCTGGAGTGTAAGGGGCATCTATCAGCCCCAGCATTTT; CDR3: CAWSVRGIYQPQHF
V: TRBV5-1; size: NA; D: TRBD1; J: TRBJ2-1; DNA: TGCGCCAGCAGCTTGGCCCTTTTTGGGACAGGTATGGATGAGCAGTTCTTC; CDR3: CASSLALFGTGMDEQFF
V: TRBV6-4; size: NA; D: TRBD2; J: TRBJ2-1; DNA: TGTGCCAGCAGTGAAGCGGCTAGCGGGGGCTACAATGAGCAGTTCTTC; CDR3: CASSEAASGGYNEQFF
V: TRBV6-1; size: NA; D: NA; J: TRBJ2-1; DNA: TGTGCCAGCAGTGACGGCCTAGATAGGTCCTACAATGAGCAGTTCTTC; CDR3: CASSDGLDRSYNEQFF
V: TRBV7-2; size: NA; D: NA; J: TRBJ1-2; DNA: TGTGCCAGCAGCTCGAGAGGCGGCGACAGGCTTGGCTACACCTTC; CDR3: CASSSRGGDRLGYTF
V: TRBV7-2; size: NA; D: TRBD2; J: TRBJ2-2; DNA: TGTGCCAGCAGTTTAGGGTCTAGCGGCCTTTTCGGGGAGCTGTTTTTT; CDR3: CASSLGSSGLFGELFF
V: TRBV18; size: NA; D: NA; J: TRBJ2-7; DNA: TGTGCCAGCTCCCGGGGGGACAACTACGAGCAGTACTTC; CDR3: CASSRGDNYEQYF
V: TRBV7-8; size: few; D: TRBD1; J: TRBJ1-5; DNA: TGTGCCAGCAGCTGGGACAGGGACCAGCCCCAGCATTTT; CDR3: CASSWDRDQPQHF
V: TRBV11-3; size: NA; D: NA; J: TRBJ2-7; DNA: TGTGCCAGCAGCTTCGAGGGTTACGAGCAGTACTTC; CDR3: CASSFEGYEQYF
V: TRBV19; size: NA; D: NA; J: TRBJ1-1; DNA: TGTGCCAGTAGCTCGGACTTGAAAGCTTTCTTT; CDR3: CASSSDLKAFF
V: TRBV9; size: NA; D: TRBD1; J: TRBJ2-5; DNA: TGTGCCAGCAGCGTAGCGGGGACAGTTGGGGGAGAGACCCAGTACTTC; CDR3: CASSVAGTVGGETQYF
V: TRBV10-3; size: NA; D: NA; J: TRBJ2-3; DNA: TGTGCCATCAGTGAGCCCGGGAGAGGAGATACGCAGTATTTT; CDR3: CAISEPGRGDTQYF
V: TRBV4-3; size: few; D: TRBD2; J: TRBJ2-7; DNA: TGCGCCAGCAGCCAAGGAGAAGGCGGGGGTGGCTACGAGCAGTACTTC; CDR3: CASSQGEGGGGYEQYF
V: TRBV5-1; size: NA; D: NA; J: TRBJ2-2; DNA: TGCGCCAGCAGCTTGTCGGGACAGAACACCGGGGAGCTGTTTTTT; CDR3: CASSLSGQNTGELFF
V: TRBV4-3; size: NA; D: TRBD2; J: TRBJ2-7; DNA: TGCGCCAGCAGCCAAGAACCGACGGGGGGGTTCGAGCAGTACTTC; CDR3: CASSQEPTGGFEQYF
V: TRBV2; size: once; D: NA; J: TRBJ1-1; DNA: TGTGCCAGCAGTGAAGCGAGGGAAAGCGCTGAAGCTTTCTTT; CDR3: CASSEARESAEAFF
V: TRBV2; size: NA; D: NA; J: TRBJ2-1; DNA: TGTGCCAGCAGCGTCCTTCGCGCCGGGTTTTCGGCTTTGAATGAGCAGTTCTTC; CDR3: CASSVLRAGFSALNEQFF
V: TRBV27; size: few; D: NA; J: TRBJ1-1; DNA: TGTGCCAGCAGTTACGCAGGGGCGCCTGAAGCTTTCTTT; CDR3: CASSYAGAPEAFF
V: TRBV5-4; size: NA; D: NA; J: TRBJ2-3; DNA: TGTGCCAGCAGCCCTGGGGGGACCACCTCCACAGATACGCAGTATTTT; CDR3: CASSPGGTTSTDTQYF
V: TRBV7-8; size: NA; D: TRBD1; J: TRBJ1-1; DNA: TGTGCCAGCAGCTTAGAGGGACAGGTGGGCACTGAAGCTTTCTTT; CDR3: CASSLEGQVGTEAFF
V: TRBV4-2; size: NA; D: NA; J: TRBJ2-1; DNA: TGTGCCAGCAGCCAAGGTCAGACTAGTTACAATGAGCAGTTCTTC; CDR3: CASSQGQTSYNEQFF
V: TRBV25-1; size: once; D: NA; J: TRBJ1-1; DNA: TGTGCCAGCAGTGACGGGGGGTACACTGAAGCTTTCTTT; CDR3: CASSDGGYTEAFF
V: TRBV5-5; size: NA; D: TRBD1; J: TRBJ2-5; DNA: TGTGCCAGCAGCCTGGGACAGGGGCCCGGGGAGACCCAGTACTTC; CDR3: CASSLGQGPGETQYF
V: TRBV7-9; size: NA; D: NA; J: TRBJ2-3; DNA: TGTGCCAGCAGCTTGAGGGCTAGCCCCACAGATACGCAGTATTTT; CDR3: CASSLRASPTDTQYF
V: TRBV27; size: NA; D: NA; J: TRBJ1-2; DNA: TGTGCCAGCAGTTTGGGGGGGAGTGGGTATGGCTACACCTTC; CDR3: CASSLGGSGYGYTF
V: TRBV21-1; size: few; D: NA; J: TRBJ1-5; DNA: TGTGCCAGCAGCAAAGTTGGGGGGGGGTATAGCAATCAGCCCCAGCATTTT; CDR3: CASSKVGGGYSNQPQHF
V: TRBV28; size: NA; D: TRBD1; J: TRBJ2-1; DNA: TGTGCCAGCAGTCCCGGGACAGGGGGCTTGGATGAGCAGTTCTTC; CDR3: CASSPGTGGLDEQFF